Described below is a single T cell receptor beta chain sequence and its context. The clone's antigen remains unknown. Qualities for individual bases were not recorded, and no much larger clone is one base off. This record comes from a study of PD-L1 blockade in urothelial cancer (dated by TCRdb to the late 2010s). Study-level background: All patients started therapy around 2014 and received atezolizumab 1,200 mg intravenously every 3 weeks. An exploratory multi-omic analysis was conducted of the somatic, immune and clinical correlates of response to PD-L1 blockade with atezolizumab in urothelial cancer. Pretreatment blood TCR-seq was available for under 35 patients, at least one posttreatment blood collection was obtained for 25 or so patients, and tumor TCR-seq was available for 25 or so patients. Pretreatment tumor samples and matched peripheral blood, collected serially before and after atezolizumab treatment, underwent TCR sequencing. Blood samples gave median yields of approximately 130,000 T cells and some 84,000 unique TCRs, along with a median clonality of approximately 0.084. Blood samples were analyzed 3 weeks after the start of treatment (second dose) and 6 weeks after the start of treatment. Durable clinical benefit meant progression-free survival longer than 6 months, and TCR features were also tested against progression-free and overall survival. About 85% of the 29 patients were identified as males with urothelial cancer of bladder origin, and a prior smoking history was reported by 18 of 29 patients. Several patients achieved durable clinical benefit and about 19 did not. In the same patients who had TCR sequencing, pretreatment tumors also underwent whole exome sequencing and RNA sequencing. Patients had an ECOG performance status of 0 or 1 and had received between 0 and 3 prior chemotherapy regimens.

Here is what the overall study found, with its caveats: Improved progression-free and overall survival was found to be associated with pretreatment peripheral blood TCR clonality below the median. Because the sample size was small (n ≈ 30) and many of the analyses were exploratory, the results are meant to be hypothesis-generating. Among patients with durable benefit, tumor-associated TCR clones showed greater expansion in peripheral blood 3 weeks after treatment started (n ≈ 21, p = 0.022).

To estimate absolute template abundance from read counts, synthetic TCR analog templates were spiked into each PCR. The immunoSEQ assay was used to amplify TCRbeta CDR3 regions from genomic DNA with bias-controlled V and J gene primers. Sequencing of rearranged TCRbeta segments was done at approximately 20X coverage. The study's processing was this. Sequencing errors were corrected by clustering, and CDR3s were annotated against IMGT so that V, D and J genes could be assigned. Downstream analyses used only productive TCRbeta rearrangements, leaving out any out-of-frame or stop-codon sequences. To compute clonality, Shannon entropy was normalized by the log of the number of unique productive sequences and then subtracted from one. Clones differing between time points or between blood and tumor were identified using Fisher's exact test with Benjamini-Hochberg correction, with an adjusted p below 0.01 applied as the threshold. TCRdb holds this immuneACCESS table with in-frame rearrangements only. Some clones are missing; in checked studies, unresolved V genes explain under half, and the rest has no known cause. V, J and clone size were drawn from that table, and D and trimming were deduced from the DNA. The sample table shows approximately 36,000 clones, and around four fifths are seen once. About 10% of the sample is in the top ten clones.

In light of the paper, this sample's time point label describes: peripheral blood 6 weeks after treatment start. A total of roughly 31 patients with locally advanced or metastatic urothelial carcinoma, treated at Memorial Sloan Kettering on a trial protocol, made up the cohort. Peripheral blood mononuclear cells were collected pretreatment and during treatment, with between 1 and 8 total time points obtained per patient. The Qiagen DNeasy Blood extraction kit was used to purify genomic DNA from total PBMCs and tumor samples. PBMCs were collected pretreatment and during treatment, and were isolated and stored as previously described. The source of this sequence is a man aged 40-49 years with urothelial cancer. The specimen comprised PBMCs, sampled around atezolizumab (anti-PD-L1) treatment.

The CDR3 reads as follows: CASSEIHTGELFF. DNA sequence: TGTGCCAGCAGCGAGATCCACACCGGGGAGCTGTTTTTT. The rearrangement combines TRBV6-4 with TRBJ2-2, with no reliable assignment of the D segment. The CDR3 measures 13 amino acids from cysteine to phenylalanine. Of all the DNA, just the CDR3 is kept, 39 bases in frame from base 1. Cut back by 6 bases and 3 bases, the V and J ends lie 8 bases apart. The germline V gene gives CDR1 as MRHNA and CDR2 as SNTAGT.